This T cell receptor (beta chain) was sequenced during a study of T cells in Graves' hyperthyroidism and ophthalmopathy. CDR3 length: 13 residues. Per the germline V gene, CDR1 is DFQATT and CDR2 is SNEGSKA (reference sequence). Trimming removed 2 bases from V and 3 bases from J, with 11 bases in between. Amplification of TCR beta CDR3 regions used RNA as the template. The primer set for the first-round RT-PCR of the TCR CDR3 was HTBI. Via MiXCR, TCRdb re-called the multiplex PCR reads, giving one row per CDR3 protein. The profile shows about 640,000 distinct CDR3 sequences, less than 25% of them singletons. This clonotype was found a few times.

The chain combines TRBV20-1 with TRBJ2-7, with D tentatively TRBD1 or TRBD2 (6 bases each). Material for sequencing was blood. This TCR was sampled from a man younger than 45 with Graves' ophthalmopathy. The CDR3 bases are TGCAGTGCTAGAACGCGGGACAACTACGAGCAGTACTTC. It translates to CSARTRDNYEQYF.